Shown below are 15 T cell receptor beta chains from a single sample sequenced in a study of T cells after yellow fever vaccination. Via MiXCR, TCRdb re-called the 5' RACE reads, giving one row per CDR3 protein. The sample consists of some 300,000 distinct CDR3 sequences, roughly 9% of them appearing once. Sequenced material: CD4+ T cells sorted from PBMCs, taken 5 days after the yellow fever booster vaccination. The receptor source for this set is a man younger than 30 who received the YFV17D yellow fever vaccine.

The rearrangement joins TRBV20-1 to TRBJ1-4; the D gene is possibly TRBD1 (6 bases). V was clipped by 2 bases and J by 8 bases, with 15 bases between them. The length of the CDR3 is 14 residues. The V gene's germline CDR1 is DFQATT and CDR2 SNEGSKA (reference sequence). CDR3 sequence (DNA): TGCAGTGCTAGAAACCCGAGACAGGAGGAAAAACTGTTTTTT. It yields the protein CSARNPRQEEKLFF.

The chain has TRBV25-1 and TRBJ2-5, with TRBD2 identical over 9 bases. Trimming took 6 bases from V and 5 from J; bases not matched to a gene: 7. Germline V gene sequence: CDR1 MGHDK, CDR2 SYGVNS. This CDR3 spans 14 amino acids. CDR3 DNA sequence: TGTGCCAGCAGGGTTGCGGGGGGGAGGGAGACCCAGTACTTC. Translation gives CASRVAGGRETQYF.

This clonotype was counted at least ten times. The chain links TRBV5-1 to TRBJ1-6, with a possible D match to TRBD1 (6 bases). Trimming cost V 2 bases and J 7 bases, with 10 bases left between them. The CDR3 length is 14 residues. Germline V CDR1 and CDR2: SGHRS, YFSETQ. CDR3 sequence reads: CASSFGGQNSPLHF. In DNA, the CDR3 is TGCGCCAGCAGCTTTGGGGGACAAAATTCACCCCTCCACTTT.

This chain connects TRBV2 to TRBJ2-3; 7 nucleotides match TRBD1. The trim removed 8 bases at V and 0 bases at J, leaving 5 bases unmatched. The CDR3 has 14 amino acids. Germline values: CDR1 SNHLY, CDR2 FYNNEI. CDR3 protein: CASLRTGSTDTQYF. The DNA for the CDR3 is TGTGCCAGCCTTCGGACAGGAAGCACAGATACGCAGTATTTT.

This clonotype was observed a handful of times. This chain connects TRBV7-9 to TRBJ2-3; D unclear. The CDR3 sequence is 13 residues long. CDR1 is SEHNR and CDR2 is FQNEAQ in the germline V gene (reference sequence). Trimming took off 3 bases at V and 2 bases at J, with 6 bases between the two ends. The DNA of the CDR3 is TGTGCCAGCAGCTTCGGAATCACAGATACGCAGTATTTT. Amino acids: CASSFGITDTQYF.

A few counts support this clonotype. The chain combines TRBV7-3 with TRBJ2-1; the D gene is possibly TRBD2 (7 bases). Trimming removed 8 bases at V and 4 bases at J, with 15 bases between. Germline CDR1 SGHTA, CDR2 FQGTGA. The CDR3 totals 14 residues. For the CDR3, the DNA is TGTGCCAGCTCGGAGGGGGGGGGATACAATGAGCAGTTCTTC. Protein sequence: CASSEGGGYNEQFF.

This clonotype was detected only a few times. V gene TRBV3-1 combines with J gene TRBJ2-1, with unresolved D. The length of the CDR3 is 13 residues. CDR1 is LGHDT and CDR2 is YNNKEL in the germline V gene (reference sequence). V was pared by 1 base and J by 7 bases, with 8 bases between. The CDR3 DNA is TGTGCCAGCAGCCAAGGTGGCCGGAATGAGCAGTTCTTC. Translating gives CASSQGGRNEQFF.

The chain links TRBV20-1 to TRBJ2-3, with unresolved D. The CDR3 covers 12 residues. The V end lost 6 bases, the J end lost 0 bases, and 7 bases lay between the germline ends. Germline V lookup: CDR1 DFQATT, CDR2 SNEGSKA (reference sequence). CDR3 nucleotides: TGCAGTGCGCCAGCAAGCACAGATACGCAGTATTTT. Protein: CSAPASTDTQYF.

The chain has TRBV7-9 and TRBJ1-1, with D unclear. V lost 6 bases to trimming and J lost 1 base, with 9 bases between them. CDR3 size: 13 residues. The germline gives CDR1 SEHNR, CDR2 FQNEAQ (reference sequence). CDR3: CASSKTKNTEAFF. In nucleotides, the CDR3 is TGTGCCAGCAGTAAAACGAAGAACACTGAAGCTTTCTTT.

The sample holds many counts of this clonotype. The chain carries TRBV7-7 and TRBJ2-2, with D maybe TRBD1 (5 bases). V was clipped by 5 bases and J by 2 bases, with 6 bases between them. The germline gives CDR1 SSHAT, CDR2 FNYEAQ (reference sequence). The CDR3 totals 13 residues. CDR3 nucleotide sequence: TGTGCCAGCAGCCGGACAAACACCGGGGAGCTGTTTTTT. Its translation: CASSRTNTGELFF.

The chain uses TRBV3-1 and TRBJ2-2; D not certain. This CDR3 spans 14 amino acids. Germline-derived CDR1 and CDR2 are LGHDT and YNNKEL (reference sequence). Trimming removed 2 bases at V and 3 bases at J, with 7 bases between. The CDR3 DNA sequence: TGTGCCAGCAGCCAACTACTTTACACCGGGGAGCTGTTTTTT. Its translation is CASSQLLYTGELFF.

This clonotype was seen more than once but under ten times. The rearrangement joins TRBV5-4 to TRBJ2-5; D is ambiguous. V dropped 0 bases and J dropped 5 bases, with 11 bases sitting between them. Germline V gives CDR1 SGHNT, CDR2 YYREEE (reference sequence). The CDR3 extends over 14 amino acids. CDR3 sequence reads: CASSLAGALETQYF. The CDR3, as DNA: TGTGCCAGCAGCTTGGCCGGTGCGTTGGAGACCCAGTACTTC.

This clonotype was seen ten or more times. The chain joins TRBV12-3 or TRBV12-4 to TRBJ2-1; 9 bases line up with TRBD1. CDR3 size: 15 residues. V dropped 3 bases and J dropped 3; count of bases not matched to a gene: 3. CDR3 nucleotide sequence: TGTGCCAGCAGTTTGGGACAGGGCGGCTACAATGAGCAGTTCTTC. Translation gives CASSLGQGGYNEQFF.

This clonotype was counted at least ten times. The chain couples TRBV7-9 to TRBJ2-7; D possibly corresponds to TRBD2 (6 bases). The CDR3 loop spans 14 amino acids. Trimming cost V 1 base and J 1 base, with 8 bases left between them. The germline gives CDR1 SEHNR, CDR2 FQNEAQ (reference sequence). The CDR3 DNA reads as TGTGCCAGCAGCTTAGGCGGGGTTTCCTACGAGCAGTACGTC. It encodes CASSLGGVSYEQYV.

The V call is TRBV9, the J call TRBJ2-3, with D uncertain. The CDR3 is made up of 15 amino acids. Germline assignment: CDR1 SGDLS and CDR2 YYNGEE. Trimming left V 1 base short and J 4 bases short, with 13 bases between. CDR3 region: CASSVLSLHADTQYF. CDR3 nucleotides: TGTGCCAGCAGCGTACTGAGCCTGCATGCAGATACGCAGTATTTT.